The rows below give T cell receptor beta chains drawn from one sample of a study of cytomegalovirus exposure and HLA in healthy donors. Here immunoSEQ multiplex PCR was the method, and the copy in TCRdb shows in-frame clones only, minus some. Counted here are around 100,000 clones, roughly three quarters occurring once; the ten biggest clones make up roughly 9.6%. Sequencing used PBMCs. Receptors were obtained from a male donor in good health and CMV-seropositive. Both conserved end residues are part of each CDR3. The D gene is left open where the match is weak. The size of a clone is reported for some rows only, either as once, few or many, or as a class for expanded clones.

v_gene	abundance	j_gene	d_gene	CDR3aa	CDR3nt
TRBV27	-	TRBJ2-5	-	CASSKPGDRGTQYF	TGTGCCAGCAGTAAACCGGGTGACAGAGGGACCCAGTACTTC
TRBV28	-	TRBJ2-7	TRBD1	CASTSLGTGMGEQYF	TGTGCCAGCACCTCTCTCGGGACAGGGATGGGGGAGCAGTACTTC
TRBV28	-	TRBJ1-5	TRBD1	CASSFGQAPRQPQHF	TGTGCCAGCAGTTTCGGACAGGCCCCACGTCAGCCCCAGCATTTT
TRBV7-3	-	TRBJ2-2	-	CASSLRGGTNTGELFF	TGTGCCAGCAGCTTAAGAGGCGGGACGAACACCGGGGAGCTGTTTTTT
TRBV6-6	-	TRBJ2-3	TRBD2	CASSYEGLAPRTQYF	TGTGCCAGCAGTTACGAGGGACTAGCGCCGCGGACGCAGTATTTT
TRBV7-2	-	TRBJ2-5	TRBD2	CASSPRGLAGNRRGETQYF	TGTGCCAGCAGCCCAAGAGGACTAGCGGGAAACCGGCGAGGAGAGACCCAGTACTTC
TRBV21-1	-	TRBJ1-4	-	CASRAVKSPEEKLFF	TGTGCCAGCAGGGCTGTTAAGTCCCCGGAGGAAAAACTGTTTTTT
TRBV10-3	-	TRBJ2-1	TRBD1	CAIAGTGLNEQFF	TGTGCCATCGCCGGGACAGGGTTGAATGAGCAGTTCTTC
TRBV28	-	TRBJ2-7	-	CASRPAGIEEQYF	TGTGCCAGCAGACCTGCGGGGATTGAGGAGCAGTACTTC
TRBV7-2	-	TRBJ2-2	TRBD1	CASSLGQYTGELFF	TGTGCCAGCAGCCTGGGACAGTACACCGGGGAGCTGTTTTTT
TRBV18	-	TRBJ1-5	-	CASSRAVDQPQHF	TGTGCCAGCTCACGGGCAGTGGATCAGCCCCAGCATTTT
TRBV6-1	-	TRBJ2-1	TRBD2	CASSESLTSGSNEQFF	TGTGCCAGCAGTGAGAGCTTGACTAGCGGGAGCAATGAGCAGTTCTTC
TRBV10-1	-	TRBJ2-3	-	CASGDMGPYSSPVHTQYF	TGCGCCAGCGGTGACATGGGGCCGTATAGTTCCCCAGTCCATACGCAGTATTTT
TRBV7-9	-	TRBJ2-6	TRBD1	CSSSSTGAGANVLTF	TGTTCCAGCAGCTCTACAGGGGCTGGGGCCAACGTCCTGACTTTC
TRBV9	few	TRBJ2-2	TRBD1	CASSVGQGAAGELFF	TGTGCCAGCAGCGTAGGACAGGGGGCCGCCGGGGAGCTGTTTTTT
TRBV11-1	few	TRBJ2-7	-	CASSLREPLTIYEQYF	TGTGCCAGCAGCTTACGGGAGCCCCTGACCATCTACGAGCAGTACTTC
TRBV27	-	TRBJ2-3	TRBD2	CASRPAGGWYTQYF	TGTGCCAGCCGCCCAGCGGGAGGGTGGTATACGCAGTATTTT
TRBV5-4	-	TRBJ2-2	-	CASSLLAGFGTGELFF	TGTGCCAGCAGCTTATTGGCAGGGTTCGGCACCGGGGAGCTGTTTTTT
TRBV27	-	TRBJ2-7	TRBD1	CASSPPNRQGAYEQYF	TGTGCCAGCAGTCCGCCGAATCGGCAGGGGGCCTACGAGCAGTACTTC
TRBV10-3	-	TRBJ2-5	-	CAISDGDRETQYF	TGTGCCATCAGTGACGGAGATAGGGAGACCCAGTACTTC
TRBV9	-	TRBJ2-5	-	CASSASPPETQYF	TGTGCCAGCAGCGCTTCCCCCCCAGAGACCCAGTACTTC
TRBV5-6	-	TRBJ1-4	TRBD1	CASSLTGGRTNEKLFF	TGTGCCAGCAGCTTAACAGGGGGCAGAACTAATGAAAAACTGTTTTTT
TRBV27	-	TRBJ2-7	-	CASSLRGRGPYEQYF	TGTGCCAGCAGTTTACGTGGGAGAGGGCCCTACGAGCAGTACTTC
TRBV6-6	-	TRBJ2-7	TRBD1	CASSYGQGGYEQYF	TGTGCCAGCAGTTACGGACAGGGCGGGTACGAGCAGTACTTC
TRBV7-9	-	TRBJ2-1	TRBD2	CASTQISGRPYNEQFF	TGTGCCAGCACCCAGATTAGCGGGAGACCTTACAATGAGCAGTTCTTC
TRBV27	-	TRBJ2-3	-	CASSSLGRDTQYF	TGTGCCAGCAGTTCACTGGGGAGGGATACGCAGTATTTT
TRBV6-1	-	TRBJ1-4	-	CTSSEGGGRGEKLFF	TGTACCAGCAGTGAAGGGGGAGGGCGAGGTGAAAAACTGTTTTTT
TRBV19	-	TRBJ1-1	-	CASSKPPRGPEAFF	TGTGCCAGTAGTAAACCCCCTCGTGGGCCGGAAGCTTTCTTT
TRBV5-1	-	TRBJ2-5	-	CASSLEAGVREQYF	TGCGCCAGCAGCTTGGAGGCAGGGGTGCGAGAGCAGTACTTC
TRBV6-5	-	TRBJ2-7	-	CASSYSTTGNYEQYF	TGTGCCAGCAGTTACTCGACGACAGGAAACTACGAGCAGTACTTC
TRBV6-6	-	TRBJ1-5	-	CATKLAVGDQPQHF	TGTGCCACCAAATTAGCCGTAGGAGATCAGCCCCAGCATTTT
TRBV27	-	TRBJ2-1	TRBD2	CASSFSPGLAGYNEQFF	TGTGCCAGCAGTTTTTCTCCGGGACTAGCGGGATACAATGAGCAGTTCTTC
TRBV5-4	-	TRBJ2-7	-	CASSLGPGVSYEQYF	TGTGCCAGCAGCTTGGGGCCAGGGGTCTCCTACGAGCAGTACTTC
TRBV7-2	-	TRBJ1-2	-	CASSRGGAQLNYGYTF	TGTGCCAGCAGTCGAGGGGGGGCGCAGTTAAACTATGGCTACACCTTC
TRBV5-1	-	TRBJ2-1	TRBD2	CASSHVEASGNEQFF	TGCGCCAGCAGCCACGTCGAGGCTAGCGGGAATGAGCAGTTCTTC
TRBV4-1	few	TRBJ2-6	-	CASSQEVDYSGANVLTF	TGCGCCAGCAGCCAAGAGGTCGACTACTCTGGGGCCAACGTCCTGACTTTC
TRBV13	-	TRBJ1-1	-	CASSPGGRATEAFF	TGTGCCAGCAGCCCGGGGGGGCGCGCCACTGAAGCTTTCTTT
TRBV7-8	-	TRBJ2-7	-	CASSNAGLAYEQYF	TGTGCCAGCAGCAATGCAGGTCTCGCGTACGAGCAGTACTTC
TRBV4-3	-	TRBJ2-4	-	CASSQDTRLAKNIQYF	TGCGCCAGCAGCCAAGATACGCGACTAGCCAAAAACATTCAGTACTTC